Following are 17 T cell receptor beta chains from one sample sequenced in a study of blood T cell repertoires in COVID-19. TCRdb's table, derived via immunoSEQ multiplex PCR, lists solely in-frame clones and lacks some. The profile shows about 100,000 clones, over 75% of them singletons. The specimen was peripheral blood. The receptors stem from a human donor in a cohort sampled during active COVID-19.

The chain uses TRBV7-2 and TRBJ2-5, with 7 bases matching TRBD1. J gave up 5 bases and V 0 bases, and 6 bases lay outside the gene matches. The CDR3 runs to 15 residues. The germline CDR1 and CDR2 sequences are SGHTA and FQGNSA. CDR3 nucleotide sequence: TGTGCCAGCAGCTTAGCGAGGGGGCGCGTGGAGACCCAGTACTTC. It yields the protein CASSLARGRVETQYF.

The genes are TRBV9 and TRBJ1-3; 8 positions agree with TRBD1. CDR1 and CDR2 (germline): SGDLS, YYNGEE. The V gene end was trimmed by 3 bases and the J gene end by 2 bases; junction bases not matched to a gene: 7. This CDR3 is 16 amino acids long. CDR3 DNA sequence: TGTGCCAGCAGCGAAGGGACAGGACTCACTGGAAACACCATATATTTT. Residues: CASSEGTGLTGNTIYF.

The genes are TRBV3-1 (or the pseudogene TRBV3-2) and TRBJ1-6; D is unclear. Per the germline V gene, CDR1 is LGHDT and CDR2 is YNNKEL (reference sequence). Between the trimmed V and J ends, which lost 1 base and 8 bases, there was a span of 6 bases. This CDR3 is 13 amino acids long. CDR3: CASSQVRDSPLHF. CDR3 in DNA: TGTGCCAGCAGCCAAGTAAGAGATTCACCCCTCCACTTT.

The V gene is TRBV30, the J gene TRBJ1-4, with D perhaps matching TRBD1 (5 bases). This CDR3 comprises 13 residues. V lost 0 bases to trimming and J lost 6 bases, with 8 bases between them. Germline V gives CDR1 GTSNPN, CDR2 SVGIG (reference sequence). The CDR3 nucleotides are TGTGCCTGGAGTGTACTCAGGGATGAAAAACTGTTTTTT. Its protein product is CAWSVLRDEKLFF.

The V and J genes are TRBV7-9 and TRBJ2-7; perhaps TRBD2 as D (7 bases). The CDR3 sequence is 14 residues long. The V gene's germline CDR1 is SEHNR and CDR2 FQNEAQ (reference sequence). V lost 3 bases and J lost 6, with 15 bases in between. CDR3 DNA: TGTGCCAGCAGCTTCTTTGGGGGGGCATCCGAGCAGTACTTC. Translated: CASSFFGGASEQYF.

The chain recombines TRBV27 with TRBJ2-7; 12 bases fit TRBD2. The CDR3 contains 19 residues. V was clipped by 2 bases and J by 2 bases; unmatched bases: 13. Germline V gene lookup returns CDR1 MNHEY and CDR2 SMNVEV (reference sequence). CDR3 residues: CASSLKLGLAGGNAYEQYF. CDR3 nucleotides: TGTGCCAGCAGTTTAAAGTTGGGTCTAGCGGGAGGGAATGCCTACGAGCAGTACTTC.

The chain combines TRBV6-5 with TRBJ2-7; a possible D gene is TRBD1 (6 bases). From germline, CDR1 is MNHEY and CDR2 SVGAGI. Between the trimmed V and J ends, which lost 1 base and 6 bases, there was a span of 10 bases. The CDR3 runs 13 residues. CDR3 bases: TGTGCCAGCAGTTACTTTGGCAGGGGCGAGCAGTACTTC. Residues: CASSYFGRGEQYF.

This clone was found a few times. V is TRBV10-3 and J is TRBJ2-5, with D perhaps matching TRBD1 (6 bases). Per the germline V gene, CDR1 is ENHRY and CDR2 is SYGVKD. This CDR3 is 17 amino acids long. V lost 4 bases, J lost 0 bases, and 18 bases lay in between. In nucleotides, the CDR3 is TGTGCCATCAGTGTCCGGTTCAGGACAGCGTACCAAGAGACCCAGTACTTC. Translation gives CAISVRFRTAYQETQYF.

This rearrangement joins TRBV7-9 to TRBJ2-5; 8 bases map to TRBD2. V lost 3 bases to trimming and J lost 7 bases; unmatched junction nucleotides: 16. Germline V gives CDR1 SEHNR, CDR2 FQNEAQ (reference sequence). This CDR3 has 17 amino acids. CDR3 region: CASSFNVQRGPLATQYF. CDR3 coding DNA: TGTGCCAGCAGCTTTAATGTCCAGCGGGGGCCCTTGGCGACCCAGTACTTC.

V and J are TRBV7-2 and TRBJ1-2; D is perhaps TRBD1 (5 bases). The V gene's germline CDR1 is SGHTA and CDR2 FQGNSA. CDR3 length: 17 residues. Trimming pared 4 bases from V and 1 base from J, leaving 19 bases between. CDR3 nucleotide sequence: TGTGCCAGCAGCTCGCCCAGCAGGAGGGACTTTAACTATGGCTACACCTTC. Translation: CASSSPSRRDFNYGYTF.

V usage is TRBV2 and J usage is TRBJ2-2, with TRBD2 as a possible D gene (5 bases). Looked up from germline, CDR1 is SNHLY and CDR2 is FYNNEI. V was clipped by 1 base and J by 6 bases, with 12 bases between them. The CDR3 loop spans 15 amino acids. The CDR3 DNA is TGTGCCAGCAGTGAAGGGCGAAAGAGGGCCGGGGAGCTGTTTTTT. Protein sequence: CASSEGRKRAGELFF. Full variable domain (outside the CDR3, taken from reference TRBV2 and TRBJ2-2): EPEVTQTPSHQVTQMGQEVILRCVPISNHLYFYWYRQILGQKVEFLVSFYNNEISEKSEIFDDQFSVERPDGSNFTLKIRSTKLEDSAMYFCASSEGRKRAGELFFGEGSRLTVL.

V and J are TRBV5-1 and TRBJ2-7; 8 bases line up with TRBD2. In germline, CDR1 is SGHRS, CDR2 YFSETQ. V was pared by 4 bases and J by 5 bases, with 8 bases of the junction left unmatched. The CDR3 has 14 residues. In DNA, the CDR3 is TGCGCCAGCAGCCCCCGGACTAGCAGCCACGAGCAGTACTTC. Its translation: CASSPRTSSHEQYF.

The CDR3 sequence is CASSDGSSGNTIYF. The CDR3 DNA follows: TGTGCCAGCTCGGACGGGAGCTCTGGAAACACCATATATTTT. The V call is TRBV3-1 (or the pseudogene TRBV3-2), the J call TRBJ1-3; no clear D gene. Trimming cost V 8 bases and J 0 bases, with 11 bases left between them. Germline assignment: CDR1 LGHDT and CDR2 YNNKEL (reference sequence). The CDR3 consists of 14 residues.

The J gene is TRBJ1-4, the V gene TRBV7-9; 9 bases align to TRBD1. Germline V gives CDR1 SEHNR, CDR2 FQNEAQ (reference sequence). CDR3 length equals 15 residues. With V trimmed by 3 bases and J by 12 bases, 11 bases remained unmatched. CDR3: CASSFGDRDSVELFF. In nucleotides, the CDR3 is TGTGCCAGCAGCTTCGGGGACAGGGATTCGGTAGAACTGTTTTTT.

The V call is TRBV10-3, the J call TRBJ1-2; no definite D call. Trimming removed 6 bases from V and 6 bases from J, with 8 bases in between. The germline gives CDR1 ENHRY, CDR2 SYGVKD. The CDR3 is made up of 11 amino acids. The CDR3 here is CAISLDNGYTF. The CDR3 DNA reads TGTGCCATCAGCCTTGACAATGGCTACACCTTC.

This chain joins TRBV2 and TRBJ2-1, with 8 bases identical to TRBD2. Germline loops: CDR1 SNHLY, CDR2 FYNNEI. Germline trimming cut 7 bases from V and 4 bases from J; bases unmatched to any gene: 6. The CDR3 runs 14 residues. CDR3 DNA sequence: TGTGCCAGCAAGGCTAGCGGGTATTACAATGAGCAGTTCTTC. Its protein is CASKASGYYNEQFF. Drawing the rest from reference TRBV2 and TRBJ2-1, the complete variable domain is EPEVTQTPSHQVTQMGQEVILRCVPISNHLYFYWYRQILGQKVEFLVSFYNNEISEKSEIFDDQFSVERPDGSNFTLKIRSTKLEDSAMYFCASKASGYYNEQFFGPGTRLTVL.

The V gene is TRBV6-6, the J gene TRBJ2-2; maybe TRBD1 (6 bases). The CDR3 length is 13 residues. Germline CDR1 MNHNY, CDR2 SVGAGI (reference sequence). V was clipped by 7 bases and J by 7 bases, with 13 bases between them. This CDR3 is CASIQGSGGELFF. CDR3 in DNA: TGTGCCAGCATTCAGGGGTCGGGCGGGGAGCTGTTTTTT.